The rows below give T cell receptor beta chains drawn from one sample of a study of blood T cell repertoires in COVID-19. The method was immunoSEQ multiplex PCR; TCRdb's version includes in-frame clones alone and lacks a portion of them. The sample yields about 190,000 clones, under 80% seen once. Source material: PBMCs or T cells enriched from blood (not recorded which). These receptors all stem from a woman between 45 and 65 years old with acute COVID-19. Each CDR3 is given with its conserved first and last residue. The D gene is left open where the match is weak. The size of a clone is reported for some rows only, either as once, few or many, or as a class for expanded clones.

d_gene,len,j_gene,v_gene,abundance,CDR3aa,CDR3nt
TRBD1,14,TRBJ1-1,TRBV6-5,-,CATPGDRGWTEAFF,TGTGCCACCCCAGGGGACAGGGGGTGGACTGAAGCTTTCTTT
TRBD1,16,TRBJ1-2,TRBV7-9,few,CASSLRSGQGMGGYTF,TGTGCCAGCAGCTTACGTTCGGGACAGGGGATGGGAGGCTACACCTTC
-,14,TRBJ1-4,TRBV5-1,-,CASSLGQFNEKLFF,TGCGCCAGCAGCTTGGGGCAGTTTAATGAAAAACTGTTTTTT
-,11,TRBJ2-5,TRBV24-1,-,CAPGDQETQYF,TGTGCCCCAGGGGACCAAGAGACCCAGTACTTC
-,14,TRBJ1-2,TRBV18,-,CASSPLDSNYGYTF,TGTGCCAGCTCACCACTGGACAGTAACTATGGCTACACCTTC
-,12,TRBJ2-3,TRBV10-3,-,CAISGQRDTQYF,TGTGCCATCAGTGGACAGCGTGATACGCAGTATTTT
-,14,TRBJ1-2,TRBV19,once,CASTVAGWKYGYTF,TGTGCCAGTACCGTGGCAGGTTGGAAGTATGGCTACACCTTC
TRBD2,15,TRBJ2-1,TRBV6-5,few,CASIPTGTSIDEQFF,TGTGCCAGCATTCCTACCGGGACTAGCATCGATGAGCAGTTCTTC
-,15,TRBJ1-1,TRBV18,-,CASSQGGDPNTEAFF,TGTGCCAGCTCACAAGGAGGGGACCCGAACACTGAAGCTTTCTTT
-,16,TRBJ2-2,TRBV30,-,CAWSVLAGEYHGELFF,TGTGCCTGGAGTGTACTCGCAGGGGAGTACCACGGGGAGCTGTTTTTT
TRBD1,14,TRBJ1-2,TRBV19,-,CASSSGQSNYGYTF,TGTGCCAGTAGTTCGGGACAGAGTAACTATGGCTACACCTTC
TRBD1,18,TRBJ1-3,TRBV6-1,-,CASSEGGTGGSSGNTIYF,TGTGCCAGCAGTGAAGGAGGGACAGGCGGGAGCTCTGGAAACACCATATATTTT
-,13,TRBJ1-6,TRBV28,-,CATGHGCGSPLHF,TGTGCCACCGGACATGGATGTGGTTCACCCCTCCACTTT
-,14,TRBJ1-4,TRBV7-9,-,CASSFQRGLEKLFF,TGTGCCAGCAGCTTCCAGAGGGGGTTGGAAAAACTGTTTTTT
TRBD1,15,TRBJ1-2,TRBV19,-,CASSPGDRGRNGYTF,TGTGCCAGTAGTCCGGGGGACAGGGGGCGGAATGGCTACACCTTC